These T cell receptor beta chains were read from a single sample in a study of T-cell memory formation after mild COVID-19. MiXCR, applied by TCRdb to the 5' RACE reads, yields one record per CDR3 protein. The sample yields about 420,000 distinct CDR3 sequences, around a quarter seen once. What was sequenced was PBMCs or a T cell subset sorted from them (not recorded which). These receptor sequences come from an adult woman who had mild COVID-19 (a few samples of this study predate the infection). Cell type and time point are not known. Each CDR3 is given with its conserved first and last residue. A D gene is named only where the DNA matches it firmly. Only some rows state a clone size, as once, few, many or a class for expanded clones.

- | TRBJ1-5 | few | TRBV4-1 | TGCGCCAGCAGCCAAGATCGGTTAAGGGGGGATCAGCCCCAGCATTTT | CASSQDRLRGDQPQHF
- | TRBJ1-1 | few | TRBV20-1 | TGCAGTGCTGAGGACAGTGTTGTCGCTGAAGCTTTCTTT | CSAEDSVVAEAFF
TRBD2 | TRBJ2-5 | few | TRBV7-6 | TGTGCCAGCAGCTTTGGAGCGGGAGTAAAAGAGACCCAGTACTTC | CASSFGAGVKETQYF
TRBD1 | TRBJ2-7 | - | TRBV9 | TGTGCCAGCAGCGTAGCCTGGGACAGGGGGGCCGAGCAGTACTTC | CASSVAWDRGAEQYF
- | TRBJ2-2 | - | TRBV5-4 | TGTGCCAGCAGCTTCCTTAGCGCGAACACCGGGGAGCTGTTTTTT | CASSFLSANTGELFF
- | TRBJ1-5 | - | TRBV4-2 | TGTGCCAGCGCCCGAGTGGGGGATAGCAATCAGCCCCAGCATTTT | CASARVGDSNQPQHF
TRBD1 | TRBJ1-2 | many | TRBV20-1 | TGCAGTGCCGCAAGTCCAGGGGGAAACTATGGCTACACCTTC | CSAASPGGNYGYTF
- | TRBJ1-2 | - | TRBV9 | TGTGCCAGCAGCCCGCCAGGCTACTATGGCTACACCTTC | CASSPPGYYGYTF
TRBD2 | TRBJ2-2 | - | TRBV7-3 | TGTGCCAGCAGCAAGACTAGCGGGAGTTCGAGGGAGCTGTTTTTT | CASSKTSGSSRELFF
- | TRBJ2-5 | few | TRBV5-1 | TGCGCCAGCAGCGCTCGGACGTGGGAGACCCAGTACTTC | CASSARTWETQYF
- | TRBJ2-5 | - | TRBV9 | TGTGCCAGCAGCGTAGGTATAGGGACAGCCCCCTGGGAGGCCCAGTACTTC | CASSVGIGTAPWEAQYF
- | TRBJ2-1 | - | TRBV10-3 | TGTGCCATCAGTGACCGCGATTACAATGAGCAGTTCTTC | CAISDRDYNEQFF
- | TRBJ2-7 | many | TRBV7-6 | TGTGCCAGCAGCGAGCGTCCAAAGGGGCAGCCGTCCTACGAGCAGTACTTC | CASSERPKGQPSYEQYF
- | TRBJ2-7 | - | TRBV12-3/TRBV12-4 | TGTGCCAGCAGTTTTTCTTGGGCGCAGCCAGGGTTCTGGTACGAGCAGTACTTC | CASSFSWAQPGFWYEQYF
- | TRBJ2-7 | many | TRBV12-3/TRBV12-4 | TGTGCCAGCAGTTTTCGGGACTCCTCAACCTACGAGCAGTACTTC | CASSFRDSSTYEQYF
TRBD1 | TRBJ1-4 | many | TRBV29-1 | TGCAGCGCTTACAGGGGAACTAATGAAAAACTGTTTTTT | CSAYRGTNEKLFF
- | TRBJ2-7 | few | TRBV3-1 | TGTGCCAGCAGCCAAGATCTGGACAGATACGAGCAGTACTTC | CASSQDLDRYEQYF
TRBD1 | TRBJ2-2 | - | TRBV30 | TGTGCCTGGAGTAGGGGGCTGGTGGCGAACACCGGGGAGCTGTTTTTT | CAWSRGLVANTGELFF
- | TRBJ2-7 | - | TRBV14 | TGTGCCAGCAGCCAAGATTACGAGGGGAGGAACGAGCAGTACTTC | CASSQDYEGRNEQYF
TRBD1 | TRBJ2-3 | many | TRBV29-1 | TGCAGCGTCAAACAGGGGGCCGATCGACATACGCAGTATTTT | CSVKQGADRHTQYF
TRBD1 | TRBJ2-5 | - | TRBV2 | TGTGCCAGCAGTGATCGAGGGGGCTTGAAGACCCAGTACTTC | CASSDRGGLKTQYF
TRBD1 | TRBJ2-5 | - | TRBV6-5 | TGTGCCAGCAGAACCTTGGACAGGGGGCAGGAGACCCAGTGCTTC | CASRTLDRGQETQCF
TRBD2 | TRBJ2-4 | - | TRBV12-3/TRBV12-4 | TGTGCCAGCAGTTTAGCTAGCGGGGGTGTGAGAAACATTCAGTACTTC | CASSLASGGVRNIQYF
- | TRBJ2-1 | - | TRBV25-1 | TGTGCCAGCAGCTCCCCGGCCCTGGGTGAGCAGTTCTTC | CASSSPALGEQFF
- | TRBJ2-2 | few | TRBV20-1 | TGCAGTGCTCAAACAAGGGCCACCGGGGAGCTGTTTTTT | CSAQTRATGELFF
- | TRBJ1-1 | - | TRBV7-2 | TGTGCCAGCAGCTTAGGGGGGACACAGAACACTGAAGCTTTCTTT | CASSLGGTQNTEAFF